Listed below are T cell receptor beta chains from one sample, sequenced in a study of blood T cell repertoires in COVID-19. Only in-frame clones appear in the TCRdb table, and some are missing; sequencing was by immunoSEQ multiplex PCR. The table includes approximately 150,000 clones, approximately 84% detected once. The sample comprised PBMCs or T cells enriched from blood (not recorded which). These receptors came from a woman in her forties or fifties with acute COVID-19. Both conserved end residues are part of each CDR3. The D gene is left open where the match is weak. Only part of the rows carry a size: once, few, many, or a class if the clone is expanded.

j_gene,v_gene,d_gene,abundance,CDR3aa,CDR3nt
TRBJ1-6,TRBV9,TRBD1,few,CASSQGQGAPYNSPLHF,TGTGCCAGCAGCCAGGGCCAGGGGGCCCCCTATAATTCACCCCTCCACTTT
TRBJ2-2,TRBV14,-,-,CASSPRTVGELFF,TGTGCCAGCAGCCCCCGGACTGTTGGGGAGCTGTTTTTT
TRBJ1-2,TRBV7-2,-,-,CASSLQSGEGGTF,TGTGCCAGCAGCTTACAGTCGGGGGAGGGAGGCACCTTC
TRBJ2-5,TRBV11-3,-,once,CASSLVAPFFRPQETQYF,TGTGCCAGCAGCTTAGTAGCGCCCTTTTTTCGCCCCCAAGAGACCCAGTACTTC
TRBJ1-1,TRBV5-1,-,few,CASSLASTTTEAFF,TGCGCCAGCAGCTTGGCTTCTACCACCACTGAAGCTTTCTTT
TRBJ2-7,TRBV5-4,TRBD1,-,CASSPRTGGNEQYF,TGTGCCAGCAGCCCTAGGACAGGGGGCAACGAGCAGTACTTC
TRBJ2-7,TRBV6-5,TRBD1,-,CASRQGAGEQYF,TGTGCCAGCAGACAGGGGGCTGGGGAGCAGTACTTC
TRBJ2-2,TRBV30,-,-,CAWSRAAGTNTGELFF,TGTGCCTGGAGTCGGGCGGCGGGAACGAACACCGGGGAGCTGTTTTTT
TRBJ2-7,TRBV28,-,-,CASSLIDEQYF,TGTGCCAGCAGTTTAATCGACGAGCAGTACTTC
TRBJ2-7,TRBV12-5,TRBD1,-,CASGTGGSYEQYF,TGTGCTAGCGGGACAGGGGGCTCCTACGAGCAGTACTTC
TRBJ1-2,TRBV29-1,-,-,CSVDTGTSNYGYTF,TGCAGCGTCGACACCGGGACAAGTAACTATGGCTACACCTTC
TRBJ2-2,TRBV29-1,-,-,CSVRMGGGTGELFF,TGCAGCGTTCGTATGGGAGGGGGCACCGGGGAGCTGTTTTTT
TRBJ2-1,TRBV5-4,TRBD2,-,CASSLGSGPYNEQFF,TGTGCCAGCAGCTTGGGTAGCGGGCCCTACAATGAGCAGTTCTTC
TRBJ2-2,TRBV11-1,-,-,CASSKAWNTGELFF,TGTGCCAGCAGCAAAGCGTGGAACACCGGGGAGCTGTTTTTT
TRBJ2-1,TRBV29-1,TRBD1,-,CSVARDSSYNEQFF,TGCAGCGTGGCCCGGGACAGCTCCTACAATGAGCAGTTCTTC
TRBJ2-7,TRBV9,TRBD2,-,CASSVGTSGKSSYEQYF,TGTGCCAGCAGCGTAGGGACTAGCGGGAAGAGCTCCTACGAGCAGTACTTC
TRBJ2-7,TRBV2,-,-,CASTRVGSYEQYF,TGTGCCAGCACTCGAGTCGGTTCCTACGAGCAGTACTTC
TRBJ1-2,TRBV11-3,TRBD1,-,CASSRQGTYGYTF,TGTGCCAGCAGCCGACAGGGCACCTATGGCTACACCTTC
TRBJ1-1,TRBV27,-,-,CASSFSPSTEAFF,TGTGCCAGCAGTTTTAGCCCGAGCACTGAAGCTTTCTTT
TRBJ2-7,TRBV27,TRBD2,-,CASRTSGRDSSYEQYF,TGTGCCAGCAGGACTAGCGGGAGGGATAGCTCCTACGAGCAGTACTTC
TRBJ2-7,TRBV5-1,TRBD1,-,CASSQGQGFYEQYF,TGCGCCAGCAGCCAGGGACAGGGATTTTACGAGCAGTACTTC
TRBJ2-5,TRBV2,TRBD2,-,CASSFGAGGPETQYF,TGTGCCAGCAGTTTTGGAGCGGGAGGGCCGGAGACCCAGTACTTC
TRBJ1-1,TRBV5-8,-,-,CASGRPTNTEAFF,TGTGCCAGCGGGAGACCCACCAACACTGAAGCTTTCTTT
TRBJ2-3,TRBV19,TRBD2,-,CASSNWGGGMDTQYF,TGTGCCAGTAGTAACTGGGGCGGGGGGATGGATACGCAGTATTTT
TRBJ2-1,TRBV15,-,-,CATSSNRGGLNEQFF,TGTGCCACCAGCAGTAACAGGGGGGGACTAAATGAGCAGTTCTTC
TRBJ2-7,TRBV4-2,TRBD2,-,CASSQDPRGVAGTYEQYF,TGTGCCAGCAGCCAAGATCCCCGTGGGGTAGCGGGCACCTACGAGCAGTACTTC
TRBJ2-1,TRBV7-9,TRBD2,-,CASSSYGTSGSSGFF,TGTGCCAGCAGCTCCTACGGGACTAGCGGGAGTTCTGGGTTCTTC
TRBJ2-7,TRBV4-3,TRBD1,-,CASSQDWDRGLSYEQYF,TGCGCCAGCAGCCAAGATTGGGACAGGGGGCTCTCCTACGAGCAGTACTTC
TRBJ2-7,TRBV5-1,TRBD2,-,CASSLAGTTSYEQYF,TGCGCCAGCAGCTTGGCCGGGACTACCTCCTACGAGCAGTACTTC
TRBJ2-1,TRBV27,-,once,CASSSPGRNEQFF,TGTGCCAGCAGTTCCCCAGGGCGGAATGAGCAGTTCTTC
TRBJ2-7,TRBV18,-,-,CASSPATGQSYEQYF,TGTGCCAGCTCACCAGCGACAGGTCAAAGCTACGAGCAGTACTTC
TRBJ1-3,TRBV11-2,TRBD1,-,CASSLDGQGFSGNTIYF,TGTGCCAGCAGCTTAGATGGACAGGGATTCTCTGGAAACACCATATATTTT
TRBJ1-1,TRBV6-2/TRBV6-3,-,-,CASSYGFADTEAFF,TGTGCCAGCAGTTACGGGTTTGCGGACACTGAAGCTTTCTTT
TRBJ1-2,TRBV30,-,once,CAWSAQGGYGYTF,TGTGCCTGGAGTGCTCAGGGAGGTTATGGCTACACCTTC
TRBJ2-1,TRBV7-6,TRBD2,once,CASSPGLAAQLESEQFF,TGTGCCAGCAGCCCCGGACTAGCGGCCCAGTTGGAGTCTGAGCAGTTCTTC
TRBJ2-7,TRBV14,TRBD2,-,CASSQDPIAGTYEQYF,TGTGCCAGCAGCCAAGACCCCATAGCGGGGACCTACGAGCAGTACTTC
TRBJ2-2,TRBV3-1/TRBV3-2,-,-,CASITNTGELFF,TGTGCCAGCATTACGAACACCGGGGAGCTGTTTTTT
TRBJ1-1,TRBV19,TRBD1,-,CASSIFRQGAWNTEAFF,TGTGCCAGTAGTATTTTTCGGCAGGGGGCCTGGAACACTGAAGCTTTCTTT